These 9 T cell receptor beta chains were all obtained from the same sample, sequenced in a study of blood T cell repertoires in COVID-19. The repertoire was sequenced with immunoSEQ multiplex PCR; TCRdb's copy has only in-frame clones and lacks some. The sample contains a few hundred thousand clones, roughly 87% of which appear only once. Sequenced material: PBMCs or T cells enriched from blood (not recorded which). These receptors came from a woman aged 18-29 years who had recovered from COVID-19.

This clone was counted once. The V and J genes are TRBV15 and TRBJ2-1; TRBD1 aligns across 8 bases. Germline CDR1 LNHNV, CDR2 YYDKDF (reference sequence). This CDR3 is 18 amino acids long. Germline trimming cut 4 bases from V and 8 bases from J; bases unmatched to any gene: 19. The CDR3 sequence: CATSTVEPGTGPPDEQFF. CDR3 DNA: TGTGCCACCAGCACTGTCGAACCCGGGACAGGACCCCCGGATGAGCAGTTCTTC.

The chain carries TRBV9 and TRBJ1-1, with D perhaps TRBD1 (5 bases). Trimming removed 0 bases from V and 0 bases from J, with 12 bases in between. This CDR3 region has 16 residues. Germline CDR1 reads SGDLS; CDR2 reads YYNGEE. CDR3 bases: TGTGCCAGCAGCGTAGGTTCAGGGCGCTTGAACACTGAAGCTTTCTTT. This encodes CASSVGSGRLNTEAFF.

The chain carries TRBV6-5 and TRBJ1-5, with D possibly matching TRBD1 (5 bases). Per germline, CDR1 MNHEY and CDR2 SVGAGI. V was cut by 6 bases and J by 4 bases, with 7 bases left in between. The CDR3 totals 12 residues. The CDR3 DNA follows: TGTGCCAGCAGGTCAGGGAATCAGCCCCAGCATTTT. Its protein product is CASRSGNQPQHF.

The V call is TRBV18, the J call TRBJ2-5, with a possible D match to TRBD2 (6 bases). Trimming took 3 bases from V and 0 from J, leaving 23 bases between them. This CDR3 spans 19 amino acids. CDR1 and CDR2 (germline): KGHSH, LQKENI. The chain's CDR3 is CASSPLLAKGGGDQETQYF. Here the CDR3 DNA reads TGTGCCAGCTCACCCCTCCTCGCGAAAGGCGGCGGGGACCAAGAGACCCAGTACTTC. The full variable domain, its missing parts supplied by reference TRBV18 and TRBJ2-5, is NAGVMQNPRHLVRRRGQEARLRCSPMKGHSHVYWYRQLPEEGLKFMVYLQKENIIDESGMPKERFSAEFPKEGPSILRIQQVVRGDSAAYFCASSPLLAKGGGDQETQYFGPGTRLLVL.

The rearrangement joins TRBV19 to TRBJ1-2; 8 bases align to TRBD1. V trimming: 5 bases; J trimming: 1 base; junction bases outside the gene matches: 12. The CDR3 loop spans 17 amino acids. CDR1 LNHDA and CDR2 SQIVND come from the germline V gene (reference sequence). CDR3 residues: CASSPRGDRTFNYGYTF. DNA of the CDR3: TGTGCCAGTAGTCCTCGAGGGGACAGGACCTTTAACTATGGCTACACCTTC.

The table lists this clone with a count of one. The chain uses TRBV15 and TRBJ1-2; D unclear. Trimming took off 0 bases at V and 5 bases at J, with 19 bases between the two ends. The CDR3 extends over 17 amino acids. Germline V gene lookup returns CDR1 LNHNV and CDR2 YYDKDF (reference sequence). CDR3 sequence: CATSRDGWSEGIYGYTF. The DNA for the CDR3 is TGTGCCACCAGCAGAGATGGTTGGTCGGAGGGAATTTATGGCTACACCTTC.

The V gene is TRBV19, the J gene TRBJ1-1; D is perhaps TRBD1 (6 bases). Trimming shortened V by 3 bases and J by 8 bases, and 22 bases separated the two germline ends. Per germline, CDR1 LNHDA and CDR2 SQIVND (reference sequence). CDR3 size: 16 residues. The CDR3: CASSMVGYAGADEAFF. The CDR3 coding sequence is TGTGCCAGTAGTATGGTTGGGTATGCAGGGGCCGACGAAGCTTTCTTT. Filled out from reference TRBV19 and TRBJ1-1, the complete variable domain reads DGGITQSPKYLFRKEGQNVTLSCEQNLNHDAMYWYRQDPGQGLRLIYYSQIVNDFQKGDIAEGYSVSREKKESFPLTVTSAQKNPTAFYLCASSMVGYAGADEAFFGQGTRLTVV.

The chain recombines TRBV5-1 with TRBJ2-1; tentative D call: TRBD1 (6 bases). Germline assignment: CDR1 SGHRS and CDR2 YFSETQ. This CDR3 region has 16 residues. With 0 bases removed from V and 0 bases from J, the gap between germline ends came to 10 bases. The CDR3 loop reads CASSLGTATSYNEQFF. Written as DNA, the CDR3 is TGCGCCAGCAGCTTGGGGACAGCCACCTCCTACAATGAGCAGTTCTTC.

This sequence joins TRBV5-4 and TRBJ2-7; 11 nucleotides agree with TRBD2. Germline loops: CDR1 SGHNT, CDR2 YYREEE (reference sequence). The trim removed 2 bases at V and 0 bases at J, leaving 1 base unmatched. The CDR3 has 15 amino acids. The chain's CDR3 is CASSLTSGGSYEQYF. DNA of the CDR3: TGTGCCAGCAGCTTAACTAGCGGGGGCTCCTACGAGCAGTACTTC.